The sequence of this T cell receptor beta chain was determined in a study of blood T cell repertoires in COVID-19. Study context: Acute and convalescent COVID-19 samples came from the United States, Italy and Spain. In each case, the material was cDNA or gDNA derived from T cells, B-cell-depleted T cells, or PBMCs.

As handled by the study authors: Estimation of nucleated cell counts was performed using reference gene primer amplification. The assay was immunoSEQ multiplex PCR, and TCRdb's table has in-frame clones only and misses some. The D gene and trimming were derived from the DNA, and the V and J assignments and clone size from that table. This sample has 90,000 to 140,000 clones, with around 81% found just once. CDR3 length: 18 amino acids. The ends lost 5 bases at V and 0 bases at J; junction bases unmatched: 11. Germline CDR1 reads SGHVS; CDR2 reads FQNEAQ. The sample was peripheral blood. The receptor comes from an elderly man with acute or convalescent COVID-19. The chain uses TRBV7-8 and TRBJ2-2; TRBD1 matches at 8 bases. CDR3 sequence: CASSGDRYQSPNTGELFF. The CDR3 DNA reads TGTGCCAGCAGCGGGGACAGGTACCAATCACCGAACACCGGGGAGCTGTTTTTT.